This section outlines one T cell receptor beta chain sequence together with its context. Trimming took 4 bases from V and 2 from J, leaving 8 bases between them. CDR3 size: 13 residues. The germline CDR1 and CDR2 sequences are LGHDT and YNNKEL (reference sequence). Here immunoSEQ multiplex PCR was the method, and the copy in TCRdb shows in-frame clones only, minus some. The sample records approximately 54,000 clones, 80% to 90% being singletons. This sample was taken from a study of blood T cell repertoires in COVID-19. The source material was peripheral blood. The receptor was isolated from a woman aged 55-75 years with acute or convalescent COVID-19. The chain carries TRBV3-1 (or the pseudogene TRBV3-2) and TRBJ1-1, with D unclear. The CDR3 coding sequence is TGTGCCAGCAGCCTTGGCCTCAACACTGAAGCTTTCTTT. Amino acids: CASSLGLNTEAFF.